This T cell receptor beta chain was obtained from a study of patients and donors after allogeneic stem cell transplantation. This CDR3 contains 13 residues. Germline V gives CDR1 SGHTA, CDR2 FQGNSA. V was clipped by 1 base and J by 14 bases; unmatched bases: 7. TCRdb analysed the RT-PCR reads with MiXCR anew, one entry per CDR3 protein. The data contain around 160,000 distinct CDR3 sequences, roughly 30% of them singletons. A few counts support this clonotype. The receptor was isolated from a human donor who was either an allogeneic HSCT recipient or a stem cell or donor lymphocyte infusion donor (not recorded which). It is not recorded whose cells these are; they may come from a transplant donor. The material sequenced was blood, either unsorted or a sorted T cell fraction (not recorded which). This chain connects TRBV7-2 to TRBJ2-1, with 8 bases that match TRBD2. CDR3 sequence reads: CASSLVAGGGKFF. In DNA, the CDR3 is TGTGCCAGCAGCTTAGTGGCGGGAGGCGGAAAGTTCTTC.